The rows below give T cell receptor beta chains drawn from one sample of a study of CD4 T cells in relation to SARS-CoV-2 and coronaviruses. Using immunoSEQ multiplex PCR, the repertoire was profiled, and TCRdb retains in-frame clones only, with some absent. This sample carries some 20,000 clones, around 76% of them seen once, and the ten largest clones take roughly 14%. Their antigens are not known. Sequenced sample: CD4+ T cells from PBMCs, cultured in vitro. The receptors stem from a human donor in good health. CDR3s include the opening cysteine and the closing phenylalanine or tryptophan. A D gene is named only where the DNA matches it firmly. Expanded clones get a size class; other rows say once, few or many, or leave the size out.

d_call | clone_size | j_call | v_call | cdr3_aa | cdr3_nt
. | . | TRBJ1-3 | TRBV3-1/TRBV3-2 | CASSQWTAGNTIYF | TGTGCCAGCAGCCAATGGACAGCTGGAAACACCATATATTTT
. | once | TRBJ1-3 | TRBV5-4 | CASSLRGRAGNTIYF | TGTGCCAGCAGCTTGCGGGGCAGGGCTGGAAACACCATATATTTT
. | . | TRBJ2-5 | TRBV2 | CASSPEETQYF | TGTGCCAGCAGCCCGGAAGAGACCCAGTACTTC
. | . | TRBJ2-2 | TRBV24-1 | CATSDPQQGSTGELFF | TGTGCCACCAGTGACCCGCAACAGGGATCCACCGGGGAGCTGTTTTTT
. | . | TRBJ2-3 | TRBV11-3 | CASSIAASTDTQYF | TGTGCCAGCAGCATAGCGGCTAGCACAGATACGCAGTATTTT
TRBD1 | few | TRBJ2-7 | TRBV10-3 | CAISGGDRAYYEQYF | TGTGCCATCAGTGGAGGGGACAGAGCCTATTACGAGCAGTACTTC
TRBD1 | . | TRBJ2-1 | TRBV11-3 | CASSLTGTYNEQFF | TGTGCCAGCAGCTTGACAGGGACCTACAATGAGCAGTTCTTC
. | . | TRBJ2-5 | TRBV7-6 | CASSFGSGPQETQYF | TGTGCCAGCAGCTTCGGTAGCGGCCCACAAGAGACCCAGTACTTC
. | . | TRBJ2-3 | TRBV3-1/TRBV3-2 | CASSQAIDTQYF | TGTGCCAGCAGCCAAGCGATAGATACGCAGTATTTT
. | . | TRBJ2-7 | TRBV11-2 | CASSLGGLPYEQYF | TGTGCCAGCAGCTTAGGCGGGCTTCCCTACGAGCAGTACTTC
. | . | TRBJ1-5 | TRBV19 | CASSIDFLTETGPQHF | TGTGCCAGTAGTATAGATTTTCTGACGGAGACTGGGCCCCAGCATTTT
TRBD2 | few | TRBJ2-7 | TRBV7-2 | CASSLGRERLYEQYF | TGTGCCAGCAGCTTAGGGCGGGAGCGCCTTTACGAGCAGTACTTC
TRBD2 | . | TRBJ2-1 | TRBV5-1 | CASSLGSGGPYNEQFF | TGCGCCAGCAGCTTGGGTAGCGGGGGGCCCTACAATGAGCAGTTCTTC
. | . | TRBJ2-7 | TRBV7-9 | CASSGRGPYEQYF | TGTGCCAGCAGCGGACGGGGCCCCTACGAGCAGTACTTC
. | few | TRBJ2-3 | TRBV7-9 | CASSLGAPNPTDTQYF | TGTGCCAGCAGCTTGGGGGCTCCGAATCCCACAGATACGCAGTATTTT
. | . | TRBJ2-1 | TRBV4-1 | CASSQVGRGNNEQFF | TGCGCCAGCAGCCAAGTGGGGCGGGGAAACAATGAGCAGTTCTTC
. | once | TRBJ2-3 | TRBV5-4 | CASSLGGGSRAGDTQYF | TGTGCCAGCAGCTTGGGTGGAGGGAGCAGGGCGGGAGATACGCAGTATTTT
. | . | TRBJ2-6 | TRBV7-2 | CASSPRGRSAGANVLTF | TGTGCCAGCTCCCCCAGGGGACGGTCCGCTGGGGCCAACGTCCTGACTTTC
TRBD1 | few | TRBJ1-3 | TRBV4-2 | CASSQEAGGSGNTIYF | TGTGCCAGCAGCCAAGAGGCAGGGGGCTCTGGAAACACCATATATTTT
TRBD2 | few | TRBJ2-6 | TRBV19 | CASSGLGYGGNSGANVLTF | TGTGCCAGTAGTGGCTTGGGGTACGGGGGGAACTCTGGGGCCAACGTCCTGACTTTC
. | . | TRBJ2-3 | TRBV4-3 | CASSPGALSDTQYF | TGCGCCAGCAGCCCCGGGGCCCTGTCGGATACGCAGTATTTT
. | . | TRBJ2-7 | TRBV7-2 | CASRLRGTYEQYF | TGTGCCAGCCGCCTCCGGGGCACCTACGAGCAGTACTTC
. | few | TRBJ2-7 | TRBV7-9 | CASSLFRLGTRSYEQYF | TGTGCCAGCAGCTTATTCCGTCTGGGTACAAGGTCCTACGAGCAGTACTTC
. | . | TRBJ1-1 | TRBV6-5 | CASSTFGGGRTEAFF | TGTGCCAGCAGCACCTTCGGGGGGGGGCGGACTGAAGCTTTCTTT
. | . | TRBJ2-4 | TRBV6-2/TRBV6-3 | CASSYLLAENIQYF | TGTGCCAGCAGTTACTTGTTAGCGGAAAACATTCAGTACTTC
TRBD2 | . | TRBJ2-3 | TRBV11-3 | CASSPGLLAGPTDTQYF | TGTGCCAGCAGCCCCGGTTTGCTAGCGGGGCCCACAGATACGCAGTATTTT
. | . | TRBJ1-2 | TRBV5-1 | CASSLAGAHDGYTF | TGCGCCAGCAGCTTGGCAGGGGCTCACGATGGCTACACCTTC
TRBD2 | . | TRBJ2-7 | TRBV14 | CASSLLGGPPGYEQYF | TGTGCCAGCAGCCTGTTGGGAGGGCCACCTGGCTACGAGCAGTACTTC
. | . | TRBJ2-3 | TRBV5-1 | CASSLGYGGGNADTQYF | TGCGCCAGCAGCTTGGGCTACGGAGGAGGGAACGCAGATACGCAGTATTTT
. | . | TRBJ2-2 | TRBV5-1 | CASTQGSNTGELFF | TGCGCCAGCACCCAGGGGAGTAACACCGGGGAGCTGTTTTTT
TRBD2 | once | TRBJ2-1 | TRBV19 | CASSGGTSGSYNEQFF | TGTGCCAGTAGTGGGGGGACTAGCGGCAGCTACAATGAGCAGTTCTTC
. | . | TRBJ2-2 | TRBV4-3 | CASSQDLSSTGELFF | TGCGCCAGCAGCCAAGATTTGTCCAGCACCGGGGAGCTGTTTTTT
. | . | TRBJ2-7 | TRBV5-4 | CASSLFSYEQYF | TGTGCCAGCAGCTTGTTTTCTTACGAGCAGTACTTC
. | . | TRBJ2-2 | TRBV11-2 | CASTWGQNTGELFF | TGTGCCAGCACCTGGGGTCAGAACACCGGGGAGCTGTTTTTT
. | . | TRBJ2-3 | TRBV3-1/TRBV3-2 | CASSQEPRGATDTQYF | TGTGCCAGCAGCCAAGAGCCCCGGGGGGCCACAGATACGCAGTATTTT
. | . | TRBJ1-1 | TRBV6-2/TRBV6-3 | CASSGGLGVNTEAFF | TGTGCCAGCAGTGGGGGACTCGGGGTGAACACTGAAGCTTTCTTT
. | . | TRBJ2-7 | TRBV11-2 | CASSLIDILRAEQYF | TGTGCCAGCAGCTTAATCGATATCCTCCGCGCCGAGCAGTACTTC
. | once | TRBJ1-3 | TRBV7-8 | CASSFSFAGNTIYF | TGTGCCAGCAGCTTCTCTTTCGCTGGAAACACCATATATTTT
. | . | TRBJ2-2 | TRBV25-1 | CASSETSYSPGELFF | TGTGCCAGCAGTGAGACAAGCTATTCACCCGGGGAGCTGTTTTTT
. | few | TRBJ2-2 | TRBV5-1 | CASSFDNTGELFF | TGCGCCAGCAGCTTCGACAACACCGGGGAGCTGTTTTTT
. | . | TRBJ1-5 | TRBV6-2/TRBV6-3 | CASSYSDGGSPQHF | TGTGCCAGCAGTTACTCAGACGGGGGTAGCCCCCAGCATTTT
. | . | TRBJ2-5 | TRBV7-2 | CASSETQYF | TGTGCCAGCTCAGAGACCCAGTACTTC
. | . | TRBJ2-1 | TRBV11-3 | CASSPMGSYNEQFF | TGTGCCAGCAGCCCAATGGGCTCCTACAATGAGCAGTTCTTC
. | few | TRBJ2-7 | TRBV18 | CASSPPSGTYEQYF | TGTGCCAGCTCACCACCGTCAGGGACCTACGAGCAGTACTTC
. | . | TRBJ2-3 | TRBV9 | CASSPARAIMTLSDTQYF | TGTGCCAGCAGCCCCGCGAGGGCGATCATGACCCTTTCGGATACGCAGTATTTT
TRBD1 | . | TRBJ1-4 | TRBV12-3/TRBV12-4 | CASSAGQYEKLFF | TGTGCCAGCAGTGCGGGACAGTATGAAAAACTGTTTTTT
. | . | TRBJ2-6 | TRBV4-1 | CASSQVLGEGANVLTF | TGCGCCAGCAGCCAAGTTCTAGGGGAAGGGGCCAACGTCCTGACTTTC
. | . | TRBJ1-2 | TRBV7-8 | CASSLAGLYGYTF | TGTGCCAGCAGCTTAGCGGGCCTCTATGGCTACACCTTC